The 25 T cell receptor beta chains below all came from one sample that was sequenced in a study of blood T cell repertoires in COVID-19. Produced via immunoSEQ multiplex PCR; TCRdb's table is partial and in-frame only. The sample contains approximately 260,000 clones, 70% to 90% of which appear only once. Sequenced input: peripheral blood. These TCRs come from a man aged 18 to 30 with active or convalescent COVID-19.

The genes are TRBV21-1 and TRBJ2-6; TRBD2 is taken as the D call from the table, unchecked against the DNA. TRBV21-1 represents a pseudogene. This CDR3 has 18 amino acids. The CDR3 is CASSKVRRGNAGANVLTF. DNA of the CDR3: TGTGCCAGCAGCAAAGTTAGACGGGGAAATGCTGGGGCCAACGTCCTGACTTTC.

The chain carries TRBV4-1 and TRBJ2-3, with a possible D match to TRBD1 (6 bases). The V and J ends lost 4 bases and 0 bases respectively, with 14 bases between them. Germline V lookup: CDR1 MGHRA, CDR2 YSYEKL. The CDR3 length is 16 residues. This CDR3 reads CASSRTGRGSTDTQYF. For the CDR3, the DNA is TGCGCCAGCAGCCGAACGGGTAGGGGGAGCACAGATACGCAGTATTTT.

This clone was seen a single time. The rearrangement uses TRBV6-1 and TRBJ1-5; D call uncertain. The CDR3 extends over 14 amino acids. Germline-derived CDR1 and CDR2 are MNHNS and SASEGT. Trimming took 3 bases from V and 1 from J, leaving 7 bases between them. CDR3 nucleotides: TGTGCCAGCAGTGAGACCGGGAGCAATCAGCCCCAGCATTTT. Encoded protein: CASSETGSNQPQHF.

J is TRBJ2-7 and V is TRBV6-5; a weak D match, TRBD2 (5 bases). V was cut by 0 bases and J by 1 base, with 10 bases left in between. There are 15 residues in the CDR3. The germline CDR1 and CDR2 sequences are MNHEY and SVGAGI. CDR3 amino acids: CASSYSSGGSYEQYF. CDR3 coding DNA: TGTGCCAGCAGTTACTCGAGCGGCGGATCCTACGAGCAGTACTTC.

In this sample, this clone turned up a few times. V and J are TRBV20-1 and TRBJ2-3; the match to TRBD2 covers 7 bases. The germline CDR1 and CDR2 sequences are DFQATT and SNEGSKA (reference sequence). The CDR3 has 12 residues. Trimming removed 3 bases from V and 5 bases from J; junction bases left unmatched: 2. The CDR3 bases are TGCAGTGCTAGTATAGCGGGAGATACGCAGTATTTT. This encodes CSASIAGDTQYF.

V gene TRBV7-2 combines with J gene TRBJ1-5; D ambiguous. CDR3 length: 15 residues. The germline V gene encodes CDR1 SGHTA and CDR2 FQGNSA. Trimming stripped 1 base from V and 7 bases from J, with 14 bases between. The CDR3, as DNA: TGTGCCAGCAGCTTAGATCCAGGCCCGATGCAGCCCCAGCATTTT. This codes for CASSLDPGPMQPQHF. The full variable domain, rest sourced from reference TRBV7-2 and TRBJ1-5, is GAGVSQSPSNKVTEKGKDVELRCDPISGHTALYWYRQSLGQGLEFLIYFQGNSAPDKSGLPSDRFSAERTGGSVSTLTIQRTQQEDSAVYLCASSLDPGPMQPQHFGDGTRLSIL.

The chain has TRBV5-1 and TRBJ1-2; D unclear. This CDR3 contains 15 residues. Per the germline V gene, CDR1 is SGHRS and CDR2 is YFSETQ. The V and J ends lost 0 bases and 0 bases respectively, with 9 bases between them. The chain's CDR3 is CASSLAGGANYGYTF. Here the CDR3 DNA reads TGCGCCAGCAGCTTGGCCGGCGGGGCTAACTATGGCTACACCTTC.

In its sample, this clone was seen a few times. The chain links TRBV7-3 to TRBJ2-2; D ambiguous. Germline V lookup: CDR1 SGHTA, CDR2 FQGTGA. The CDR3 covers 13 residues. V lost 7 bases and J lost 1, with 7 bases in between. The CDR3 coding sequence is TGTGCCAGCACCCCAGAGAACACCGGGGAGCTGTTTTTT. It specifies CASTPENTGELFF. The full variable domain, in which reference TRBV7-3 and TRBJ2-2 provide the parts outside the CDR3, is GAGVSQTPSNKVTEKGKYVELRCDPISGHTALYWYRQSLGQGPEFLIYFQGTGAADDSGLPNDRFFAVRPEGSVSTLKIQRTERGDSAVYLCASTPENTGELFFGEGSRLTVL.

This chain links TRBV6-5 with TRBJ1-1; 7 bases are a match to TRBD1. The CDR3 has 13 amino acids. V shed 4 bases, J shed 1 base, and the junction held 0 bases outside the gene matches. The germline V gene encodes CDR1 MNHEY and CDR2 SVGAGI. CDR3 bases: TGTGCCAGCAGTTCAGGGGGGAACACTGAAGCTTTCTTT. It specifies CASSSGGNTEAFF.

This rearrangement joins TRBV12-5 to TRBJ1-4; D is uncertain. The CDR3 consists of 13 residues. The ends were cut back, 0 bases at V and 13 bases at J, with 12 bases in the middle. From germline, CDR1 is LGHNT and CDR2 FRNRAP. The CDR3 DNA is TGTGCTAGTGGTTTGGTATGGGCCGGAAGACTGTTTTTT. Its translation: CASGLVWAGRLFF.

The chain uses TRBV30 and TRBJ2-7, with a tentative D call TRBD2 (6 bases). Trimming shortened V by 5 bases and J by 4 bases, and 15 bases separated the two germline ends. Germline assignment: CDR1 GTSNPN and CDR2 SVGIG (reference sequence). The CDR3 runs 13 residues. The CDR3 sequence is CAWRGTVPYEQYF. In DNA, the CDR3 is TGTGCCTGGCGCGGGACGGTCCCTTACGAGCAGTACTTC.

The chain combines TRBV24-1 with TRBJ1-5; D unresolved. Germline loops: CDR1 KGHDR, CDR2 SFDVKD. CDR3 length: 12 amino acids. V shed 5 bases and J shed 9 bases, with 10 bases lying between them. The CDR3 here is CATSAGGSPQHF. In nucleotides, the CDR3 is TGTGCCACCAGTGCTGGCGGCTCGCCCCAGCATTTT.

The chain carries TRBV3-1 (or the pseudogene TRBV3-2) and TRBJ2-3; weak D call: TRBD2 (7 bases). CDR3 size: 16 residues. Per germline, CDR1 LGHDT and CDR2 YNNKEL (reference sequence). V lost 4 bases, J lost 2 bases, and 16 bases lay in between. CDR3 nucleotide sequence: TGTGCCAGCAGCCCCGCGGGGGACACCTCCACAGATACGCAGTATTTT. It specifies CASSPAGDTSTDTQYF.

The CDR3 DNA is TGTGCCAGCCTCTCCGACAGGCTTGGCAATCAGCCCCAGCATTTT. It codes for CASLSDRLGNQPQHF. The chain has TRBV21-1 and TRBJ1-5; the listed D gene, TRBD1, was not tested against the DNA. TRBV21-1 is described as a pseudogene. The CDR3 runs to 15 residues.

The CDR3 nucleotides read TGTGCCAGCAGCTTACGAACGGGGGGAGAAGAGACCCAGTACTTC. It codes for CASSLRTGGEETQYF. This chain links TRBV7-2 with TRBJ2-5; 7 bases line up with TRBD2. Germline V gene sequence: CDR1 SGHTA, CDR2 FQGNSA. CDR3 size: 15 residues. With V trimmed by 2 bases and J by 3 bases, 6 bases remained unmatched.

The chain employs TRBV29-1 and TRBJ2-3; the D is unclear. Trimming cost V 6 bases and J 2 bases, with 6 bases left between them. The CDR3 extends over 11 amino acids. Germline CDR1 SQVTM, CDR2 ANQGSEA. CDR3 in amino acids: CSVEHTDTQYF. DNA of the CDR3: TGCAGCGTGGAACACACAGATACGCAGTATTTT.

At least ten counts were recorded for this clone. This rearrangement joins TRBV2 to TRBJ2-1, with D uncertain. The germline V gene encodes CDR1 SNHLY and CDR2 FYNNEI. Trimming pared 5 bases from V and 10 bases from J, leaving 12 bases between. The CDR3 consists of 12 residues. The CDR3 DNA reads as TGTGCCAGCAGTCCCGAGTTACGCGAGCAGTTCTTC. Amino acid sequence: CASSPELREQFF.

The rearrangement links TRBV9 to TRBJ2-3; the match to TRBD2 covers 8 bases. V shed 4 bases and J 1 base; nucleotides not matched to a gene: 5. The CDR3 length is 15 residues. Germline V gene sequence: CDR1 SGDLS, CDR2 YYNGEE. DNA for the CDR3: TGTGCCAGCAGCCCCATTAGCGGGGGCACAGATACGCAGTATTTT. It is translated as CASSPISGGTDTQYF.

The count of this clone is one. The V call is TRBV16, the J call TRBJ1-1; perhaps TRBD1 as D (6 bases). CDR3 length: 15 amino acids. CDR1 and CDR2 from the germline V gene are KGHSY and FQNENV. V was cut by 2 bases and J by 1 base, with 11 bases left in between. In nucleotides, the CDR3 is TGTGCCAGCAGCCAACTACCGGGACAGAACACTGAAGCTTTCTTT. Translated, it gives CASSQLPGQNTEAFF.

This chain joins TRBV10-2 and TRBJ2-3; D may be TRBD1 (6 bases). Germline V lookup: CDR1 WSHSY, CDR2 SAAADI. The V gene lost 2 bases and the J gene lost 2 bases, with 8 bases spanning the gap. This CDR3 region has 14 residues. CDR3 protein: CASSEQGITDTQYF. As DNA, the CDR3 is TGCGCCAGCAGTGAGCAGGGGATCACAGATACGCAGTATTTT.

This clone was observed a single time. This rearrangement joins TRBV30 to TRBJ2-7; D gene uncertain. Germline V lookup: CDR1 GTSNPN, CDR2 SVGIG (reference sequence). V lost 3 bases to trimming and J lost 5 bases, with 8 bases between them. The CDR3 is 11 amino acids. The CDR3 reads CAWSQLDEQYF. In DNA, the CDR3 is TGTGCCTGGAGCCAACTGGACGAGCAGTACTTC.

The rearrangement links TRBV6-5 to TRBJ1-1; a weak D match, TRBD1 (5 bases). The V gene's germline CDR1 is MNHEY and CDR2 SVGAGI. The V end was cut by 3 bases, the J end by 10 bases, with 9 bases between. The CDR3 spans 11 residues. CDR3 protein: CASSYGGRAFF. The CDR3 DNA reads TGTGCCAGCAGTTATGGGGGGAGAGCTTTCTTT.

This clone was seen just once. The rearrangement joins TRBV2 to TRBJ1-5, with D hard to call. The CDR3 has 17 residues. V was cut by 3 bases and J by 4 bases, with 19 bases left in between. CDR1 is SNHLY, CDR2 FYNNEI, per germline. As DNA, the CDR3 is TGTGCCAGCAGTGATTTATATTCGGCGACGGGTAATCAGCCCCAGCATTTT. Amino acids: CASSDLYSATGNQPQHF.

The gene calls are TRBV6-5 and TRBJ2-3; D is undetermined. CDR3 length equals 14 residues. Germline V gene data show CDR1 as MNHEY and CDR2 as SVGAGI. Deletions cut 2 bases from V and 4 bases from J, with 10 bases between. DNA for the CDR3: TGTGCCAGCAGTTACGATGGGCGCTCAGATACGCAGTATTTT. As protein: CASSYDGRSDTQYF.

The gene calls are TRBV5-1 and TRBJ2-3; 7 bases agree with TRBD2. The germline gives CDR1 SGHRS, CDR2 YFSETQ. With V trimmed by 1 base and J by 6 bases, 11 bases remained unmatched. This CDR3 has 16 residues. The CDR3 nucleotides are TGCGCCAGCAGCTTGTTCGGCGGGAGCAAGGTGGATACGCAGTATTTT. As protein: CASSLFGGSKVDTQYF.